These 8 T cell receptor beta chains were sequenced from one sample in a study of beta chain features in type 1 diabetes. TCRB transcripts that were expressed got sequenced, as all of the isolated RNA had been reverse transcribed. Clones were read by immunoSEQ multiplex PCR, and TCRdb kept only the in-frame ones, dropping some. Of 900,000 or so clones in the sample, roughly 15% were seen once. Sequences were obtained from naive CD4+ T cells from blood. Every receptor here comes from a woman younger than 30 in good health.

This clone was seen a few times. The V call is TRBV18, the J call TRBJ2-4; 10 bases are shared with TRBD1. Trimming removed 6 bases from V and 7 bases from J; junction bases left unmatched: 6. Germline V gene data show CDR1 as KGHSH and CDR2 as LQKENI. CDR3 length equals 14 residues. The CDR3 is CASSSDRGLNIQYF. Written as DNA, the CDR3 is TGTGCCAGCTCTTCTGACAGGGGGCTGAACATTCAGTACTTC.

The chain couples TRBV9 to TRBJ2-7; 8 bases match TRBD1. This CDR3 has 14 residues. The J segment lost 7 bases and the V segment lost 0 bases, leaving 6 bases of the junction unmatched. Looked up from germline, CDR1 is SGDLS and CDR2 is YYNGEE. The CDR3 loop is CASSVATGGLEQYF. The DNA of the CDR3 is TGTGCCAGCAGCGTAGCTACAGGGGGGCTGGAGCAGTACTTC.

V usage is TRBV9 and J usage is TRBJ1-1; D gene ambiguous. CDR3 length: 12 residues. In germline, CDR1 is SGDLS, CDR2 YYNGEE. Trimming cost V 10 bases and J 0 bases, with 10 bases left between them. As DNA, the CDR3 is TGTGCCTCGACACGATTGAACACTGAAGCTTTCTTT. Its protein product is CASTRLNTEAFF. The full variable domain, rest sourced from reference TRBV9 and TRBJ1-1, is DSGVTQTPKHLITATGQRVTLRCSPRSGDLSVYWYQQSLDQGLQFLIQYYNGEERAKGNILERFSAQQFPDLHSELNLSSLELGDSALYFCASTRLNTEAFFGQGTRLTVV.

This clone appeared a few times. CDR3 amino acids: CASSPPGGSYEQYF. Here the CDR3 DNA reads TGTGCCAGCTCACCACCCGGCGGGAGCTACGAGCAGTACTTC. This chain joins TRBV18 and TRBJ2-7, with 7 bases fitting TRBD2. Unmatched junction bases numbered 2, after V lost 0 bases and J lost 3 bases. This CDR3 region has 14 residues. Germline CDR1 reads KGHSH; CDR2 reads LQKENI.

The chain employs TRBV11-2 and TRBJ1-1; 7 positions match TRBD1. V shed 4 bases and J 5 bases; nucleotides not matched to a gene: 16. The CDR3 has 17 residues. Germline assignment: CDR1 SGHAT and CDR2 FQNNGV. The DNA for the CDR3 is TGTGCCAGCAGCTCACCTCGAGACAGACAGGGACCGACTGAAGCTTTCTTT. Translated: CASSSPRDRQGPTEAFF.

Here the CDR3 DNA reads TGTGCCAGCAGTGGGCGCAGGGGGCGCCCGTACGAGCAGTACTTC. Protein product: CASSGRRGRPYEQYF. This chain links TRBV28 with TRBJ2-7; 8 bases are shared with TRBD1. This CDR3 spans 15 amino acids. With 5 bases clipped from V and 4 bases from J, the junction kept 10 bases outside the gene matches. In germline, CDR1 is MDHEN, CDR2 SYDVKM.

The chain links TRBV6-6 to TRBJ2-7; 9 nucleotides line up with TRBD1. The CDR3 loop spans 13 amino acids. V shed 7 bases, J shed 3 bases, and the junction held 4 bases outside the gene matches. Germline loops: CDR1 MNHNY, CDR2 SVGAGI (reference sequence). The CDR3 DNA is TGTGCCAGCAAGGGGACAGGGTACTACGAGCAGTACTTC. It translates to CASKGTGYYEQYF.

V is TRBV6-5 and J is TRBJ2-7; D is perhaps TRBD1 (6 bases). This CDR3 spans 13 amino acids. V lost 2 bases, J lost 2 bases, and 7 bases lay in between. Germline V CDR1 and CDR2: MNHEY, SVGAGI. For the CDR3, the DNA is TGTGCCAGCAGTTACCGACAGGCCTACGAGCAGTACTTC. Its protein product is CASSYRQAYEQYF.